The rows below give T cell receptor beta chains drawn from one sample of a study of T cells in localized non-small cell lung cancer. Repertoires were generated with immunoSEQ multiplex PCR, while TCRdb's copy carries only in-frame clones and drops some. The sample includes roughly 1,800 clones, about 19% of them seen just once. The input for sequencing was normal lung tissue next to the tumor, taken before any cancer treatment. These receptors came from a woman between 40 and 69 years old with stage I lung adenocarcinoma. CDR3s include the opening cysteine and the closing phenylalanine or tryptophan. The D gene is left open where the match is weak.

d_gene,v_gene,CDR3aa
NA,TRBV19,CASSIDRDYNQPQHF
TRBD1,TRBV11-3,CASSLRQGEGQAFF
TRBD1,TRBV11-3,CASSPDRVNTEAFF
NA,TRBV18,CASSPPRSVFPTDTQYF
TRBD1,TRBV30,CAWSRGTAGVF
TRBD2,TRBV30,CACILAGGPYEQYF
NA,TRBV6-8,CAISKPTGNTEAFF
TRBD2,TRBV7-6,CASSQGQRGLQETQYF
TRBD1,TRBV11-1,CASSSPKGAQDEQFF
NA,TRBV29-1,CSVKGGGPSYEQYF
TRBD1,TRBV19,CASSTSTGQGGPQHF
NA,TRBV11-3,CASSLVAGENIQYF
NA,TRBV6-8,CASSYSRQGETEAFF
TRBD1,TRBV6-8,CASSYPYLGSGQYSNQPQHF
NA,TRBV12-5,CASAQLYEQYF
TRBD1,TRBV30,CAWSVLGQGLPGNTIYF
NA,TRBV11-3,CASSRTTVEHYEQYF
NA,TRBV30,CAWCRDNNSPLHF
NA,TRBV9,CASSSRAEGLVDTQYF
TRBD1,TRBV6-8,CASSYPGTESGQPQHF
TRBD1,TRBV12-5,CASGLVSQGDFRAFF
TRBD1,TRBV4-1,CASSDTVTGGGETQYF
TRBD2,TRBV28,CAGASGGSEQYF
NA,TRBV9,CASSGDQGKAFF
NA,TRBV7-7,CASSLVWGDRTTGELFF
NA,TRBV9,CASSEGQAYEQYF
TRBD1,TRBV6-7,CATDRAYEQYF